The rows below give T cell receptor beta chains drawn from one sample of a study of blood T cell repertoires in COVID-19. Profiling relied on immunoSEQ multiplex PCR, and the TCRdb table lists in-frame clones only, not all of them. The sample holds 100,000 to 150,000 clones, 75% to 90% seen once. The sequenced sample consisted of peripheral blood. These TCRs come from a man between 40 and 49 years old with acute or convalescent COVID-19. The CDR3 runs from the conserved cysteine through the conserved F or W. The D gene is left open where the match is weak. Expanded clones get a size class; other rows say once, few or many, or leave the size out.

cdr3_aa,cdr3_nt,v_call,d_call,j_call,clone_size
CASRYGQLDGETQYF,TGTGCCAGCAGATACGGACAATTAGACGGAGAGACCCAGTACTTC,TRBV6-6,.,TRBJ2-5,.
CASGGTSGRWDTGELFF,TGTGCCAGCGGCGGGACTAGCGGGAGGTGGGACACCGGGGAGCTGTTTTTT,TRBV2,TRBD2,TRBJ2-2,few
CASSQGFGAMPDGYTF,TGCGCCAGCAGCCAAGGGTTTGGTGCTATGCCCGATGGCTACACCTTC,TRBV4-3,.,TRBJ1-2,.
CASSLDTAGTSYNEQFF,TGTGCCAGCAGCTTAGATACGGCGGGAACTTCCTACAATGAGCAGTTCTTC,TRBV11-3,.,TRBJ2-1,.
CASSRQPSTDTQYF,TGTGCCAGCAGCCGACAGCCTAGCACAGATACGCAGTATTTT,TRBV3-1/TRBV3-2,.,TRBJ2-3,.
CASSLARQAVGYTF,TGTGCCAGCAGCTTGGCCAGACAGGCGGTGGGCTACACCTTC,TRBV5-6,.,TRBJ1-2,.
CASSLSWGLSPLHF,TGTGCCAGCAGCTTGAGTTGGGGGCTCTCACCCCTCCACTTT,TRBV5-6,.,TRBJ1-6,few
CASSSQTGTGDSPLHF,TGTGCCAGCAGCTCCCAAACCGGGACAGGGGATTCACCCCTCCACTTT,TRBV7-8,TRBD1,TRBJ1-6,.
CASIRTLGTEAFF,TGTGCCAGCATAAGGACACTTGGCACTGAAGCTTTCTTT,TRBV6-6,.,TRBJ1-1,once
CASSVDDRGFGNTIYF,TGTGCCAGCAGCGTAGATGACAGGGGCTTTGGAAACACCATATATTTT,TRBV9,TRBD1,TRBJ1-3,.
CASSLAGWDEKLFF,TGTGCCAGCAGCTTAGCGGGATGGGATGAAAAACTGTTTTTT,TRBV5-6,.,TRBJ1-4,.
CSASPGNRQETQYF,TGCAGTGCTAGTCCAGGGAATCGCCAAGAGACCCAGTACTTC,TRBV20-1,.,TRBJ2-5,.
CASSLQLQGTEAFF,TGCGCCAGCAGCTTGCAACTACAGGGCACTGAAGCTTTCTTT,TRBV5-1,.,TRBJ1-1,.
CASSLNSGGANVLTF,TGTGCCAGCAGCTTAAATTCGGGAGGGGCCAACGTCCTGACTTTC,TRBV11-3,.,TRBJ2-6,many
CASSLGVQGTYTGELFF,TGTGCCAGCAGCTTGGGGGTACAGGGGACTTACACCGGGGAGCTGTTTTTT,TRBV5-5,.,TRBJ2-2,.
CASSNPGEGNQPQHF,TGTGCCAGCAGTAACCCAGGGGAAGGAAATCAGCCCCAGCATTTT,TRBV6-6,.,TRBJ1-5,.
CSARSSYGYTF,TGCAGTGCTAGAAGTAGCTATGGCTACACCTTC,TRBV20-1,.,TRBJ1-2,.
CASSYDRNQPQHF,TGTGCCAGCAGTTACGATCGGAATCAGCCCCAGCATTTT,TRBV6-5,.,TRBJ1-5,.
CATSRGGTLQPQHF,TGTGCCACCAGCAGAGGGGGGACACTCCAGCCCCAGCATTTT,TRBV15,.,TRBJ1-5,.
CASSRGQDHYGYTF,TGCGCCAGCAGCCGGGGACAGGACCACTATGGCTACACCTTC,TRBV4-1,TRBD1,TRBJ1-2,.
CASSRQVGTEAFF,TGTGCCAGCAGCCGACAGGTCGGGACTGAAGCTTTCTTT,TRBV7-6,.,TRBJ1-1,.
CASSVSPGGGTDTQYF,TGTGCCAGCAGCGTATCCCCGGGAGGGGGAACAGATACGCAGTATTTT,TRBV9,TRBD2,TRBJ2-3,.
CASSPRTGAIEAFF,TGCGCCAGCAGCCCACGGACAGGGGCAATTGAAGCTTTCTTT,TRBV4-3,TRBD1,TRBJ1-1,.
CASSFGRNTEAFF,TGTGCCAGCAGCTTCGGTAGGAACACTGAAGCTTTCTTT,TRBV11-2,.,TRBJ1-1,.
CASSVHPNTEAFF,TGTGCCAGCAGCGTACATCCGAACACTGAAGCTTTCTTT,TRBV9,.,TRBJ1-1,.
CASSEGQGGEKLFF,TGCGCCAGCAGCGAAGGACAGGGCGGTGAAAAACTGTTTTTT,TRBV5-1,TRBD1,TRBJ1-4,.
CASSPRDRFNEKLFF,TGTGCCAGCAGCCCTAGGGACAGATTTAATGAAAAACTGTTTTTT,TRBV9,TRBD1,TRBJ1-4,.
CASSPGLGNTGELFF,TGTGCCAGCAGCCCGGGACTAGGGAACACCGGGGAGCTGTTTTTT,TRBV2,TRBD2,TRBJ2-2,.
CASRQSGGRDQPQHF,TGTGCCAGCCGACAATCCGGGGGTCGGGATCAGCCCCAGCATTTT,TRBV7-2,.,TRBJ1-5,.
CASSPSRQGATEAFF,TGTGCCAGCAGCCCCTCCCGACAGGGGGCCACTGAAGCTTTCTTT,TRBV6-5,TRBD1,TRBJ1-1,.
CASSPTRVEEKLFF,TGTGCCAGCAGCCCAACACGGGTAGAGGAAAAACTGTTTTTT,TRBV7-9,.,TRBJ1-4,few
CASRKQGAQPQHF,TGTGCCAGCAGGAAACAGGGGGCTCAGCCCCAGCATTTT,TRBV6-5,TRBD1,TRBJ1-5,.
CAWTQDFIHTEAFF,TGTGCCTGGACCCAGGATTTTATTCACACTGAAGCTTTCTTT,TRBV30,.,TRBJ1-1,.
CASRRGDLETQYF,TGTGCCAGCAGGCGGGGCGACTTAGAGACCCAGTACTTC,TRBV7-9,.,TRBJ2-5,.
CAWESGSEGHLWGYTF,TGTGCCTGGGAATCCGGGAGCGAAGGCCATCTATGGGGCTACACCTTC,TRBV30,.,TRBJ1-2,.
CASSLQGATEAFF,TGTGCCAGCAGCTTACAGGGCGCCACTGAAGCTTTCTTT,TRBV5-4,.,TRBJ1-1,once
CASSPRISPSQETQYF,TGTGCCAGCAGCCCAAGAATAAGCCCCTCTCAAGAGACCCAGTACTTC,TRBV9,.,TRBJ2-5,few
CASSQGGLTEAFF,TGTGCCAGCAGCCAAGGAGGGCTCACTGAAGCTTTCTTT,TRBV14,.,TRBJ1-1,.
CASSDDLDWTGELFF,TGTGCCAGTAGCGACGACTTGGATTGGACCGGGGAGCTGTTTTTT,TRBV19,.,TRBJ2-2,.
CAISGPGQGYEQYF,TGTGCCATCAGTGGGCCGGGACAGGGCTACGAGCAGTACTTC,TRBV10-3,TRBD1,TRBJ2-7,many
CASSRQGATEKLFF,TGCGCCAGCAGCCGACAGGGGGCGACGGAAAAACTGTTTTTT,TRBV5-1,TRBD1,TRBJ1-4,.
CASQVGAGNTIYF,TGTGCCAGCCAGGTAGGGGCTGGAAACACCATATATTTT,TRBV18,.,TRBJ1-3,.
CATSDFGGNYGYTF,TGTGCCACCAGTGATTTCGGGGGGAACTATGGCTACACCTTC,TRBV24-1,.,TRBJ1-2,.
CASSPDGVGREQYF,TGCGCCAGCAGCCCCGACGGGGTAGGTCGCGAGCAGTACTTC,TRBV5-1,.,TRBJ2-7,.
CASSLDSFNYGYTF,TGTGCCAGCAGCTTGGACAGCTTTAACTATGGCTACACCTTC,TRBV5-6,.,TRBJ1-2,.
CASSEPIPGVSGEQYF,TGTGCCAGCAGTGAACCAATTCCAGGGGTTTCGGGCGAGCAGTACTTC,TRBV6-1,.,TRBJ2-7,.